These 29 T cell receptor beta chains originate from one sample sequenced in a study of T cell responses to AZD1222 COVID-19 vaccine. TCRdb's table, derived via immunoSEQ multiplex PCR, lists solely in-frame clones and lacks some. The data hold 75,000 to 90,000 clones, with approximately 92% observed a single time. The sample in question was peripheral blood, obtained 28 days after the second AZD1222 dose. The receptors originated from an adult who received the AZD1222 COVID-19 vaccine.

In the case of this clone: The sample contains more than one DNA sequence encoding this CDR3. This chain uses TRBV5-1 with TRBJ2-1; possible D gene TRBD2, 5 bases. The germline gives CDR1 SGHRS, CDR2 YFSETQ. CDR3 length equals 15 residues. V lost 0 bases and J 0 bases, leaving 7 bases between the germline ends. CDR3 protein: CASSLETSSYNEQFF. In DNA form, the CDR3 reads TGCGCCAGCAGCTTGGAAACTAGCTCCTACAATGAGCAGTTCTTC.

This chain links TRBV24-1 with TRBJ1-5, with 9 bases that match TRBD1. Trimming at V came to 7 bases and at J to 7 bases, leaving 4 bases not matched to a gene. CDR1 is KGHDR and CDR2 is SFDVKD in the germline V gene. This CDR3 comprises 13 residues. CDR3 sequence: CATRGQGGQPQHF. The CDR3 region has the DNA TGTGCCACCAGGGGACAGGGCGGGCAGCCCCAGCATTTT.

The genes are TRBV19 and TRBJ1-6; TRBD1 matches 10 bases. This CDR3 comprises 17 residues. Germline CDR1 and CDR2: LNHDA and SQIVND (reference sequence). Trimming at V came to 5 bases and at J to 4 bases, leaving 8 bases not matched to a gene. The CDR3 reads CASSPRTGGAYNSPLHF. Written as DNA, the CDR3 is TGTGCCAGTAGTCCTCGGACAGGGGGGGCGTATAATTCACCCCTCCACTTT.

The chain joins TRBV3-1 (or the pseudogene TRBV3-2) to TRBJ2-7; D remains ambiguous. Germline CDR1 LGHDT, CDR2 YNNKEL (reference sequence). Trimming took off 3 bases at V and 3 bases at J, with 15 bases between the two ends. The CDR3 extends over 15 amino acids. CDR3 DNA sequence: TGTGCCAGCAGCCAGTACAGAGAGACCCTCTACGAGCAGTACTTC. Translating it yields CASSQYRETLYEQYF.

CDR3 loop: CASSQNRGLSEQFF. The CDR3 coding sequence is TGTGCCAGCAGCCAAAACAGGGGGCTTAGTGAGCAGTTCTTC. The chain couples TRBV14 to TRBJ2-1, with TRBD1 matching 9 bases. The germline CDR1 and CDR2 sequences are SGHDN and FVKESK. CDR3 length: 14 amino acids. With V trimmed by 2 bases and J by 9 bases, 5 bases remained unmatched.

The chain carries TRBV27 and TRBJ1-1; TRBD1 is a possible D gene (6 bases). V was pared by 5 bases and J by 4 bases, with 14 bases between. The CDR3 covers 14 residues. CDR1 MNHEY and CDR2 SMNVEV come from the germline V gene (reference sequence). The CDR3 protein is CASSLADSATEAFF. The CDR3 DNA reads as TGTGCCAGCAGTCTAGCGGACAGTGCCACTGAAGCTTTCTTT.

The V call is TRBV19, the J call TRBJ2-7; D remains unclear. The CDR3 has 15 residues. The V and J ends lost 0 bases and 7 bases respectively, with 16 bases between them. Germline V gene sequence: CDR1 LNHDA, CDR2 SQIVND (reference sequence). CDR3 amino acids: CASSIDGGRIREQYF. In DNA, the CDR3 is TGTGCCAGTAGTATAGATGGCGGACGTATTCGGGAGCAGTACTTC.

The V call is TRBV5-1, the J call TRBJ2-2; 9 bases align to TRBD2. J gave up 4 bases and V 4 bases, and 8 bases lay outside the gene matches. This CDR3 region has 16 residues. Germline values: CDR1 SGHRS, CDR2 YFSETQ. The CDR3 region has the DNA TGCGCCAGCAGCCCAGGACTAGCGCCCAGCACCGGGGAGCTGTTTTTT. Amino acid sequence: CASSPGLAPSTGELFF.

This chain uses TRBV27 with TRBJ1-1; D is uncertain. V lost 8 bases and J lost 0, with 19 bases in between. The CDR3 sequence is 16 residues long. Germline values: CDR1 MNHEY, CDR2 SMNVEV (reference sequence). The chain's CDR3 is CASAITHSRLNTEAFF. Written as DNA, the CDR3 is TGTGCCAGCGCCATCACCCACAGCCGTCTGAACACTGAAGCTTTCTTT.

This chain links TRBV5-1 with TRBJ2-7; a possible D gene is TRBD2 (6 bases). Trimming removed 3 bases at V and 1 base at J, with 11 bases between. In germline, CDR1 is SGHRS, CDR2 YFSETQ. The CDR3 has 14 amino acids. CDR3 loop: CASSSGLRSYEQYF. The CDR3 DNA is TGCGCCAGCAGCTCGGGACTCCGTTCCTACGAGCAGTACTTC.

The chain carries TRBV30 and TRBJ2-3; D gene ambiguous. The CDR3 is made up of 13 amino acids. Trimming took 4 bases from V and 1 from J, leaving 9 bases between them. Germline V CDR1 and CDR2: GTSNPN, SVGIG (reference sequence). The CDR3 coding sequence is TGTGCCTGGAACCCGGGCCGCACAGATACGCAGTATTTT. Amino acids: CAWNPGRTDTQYF.

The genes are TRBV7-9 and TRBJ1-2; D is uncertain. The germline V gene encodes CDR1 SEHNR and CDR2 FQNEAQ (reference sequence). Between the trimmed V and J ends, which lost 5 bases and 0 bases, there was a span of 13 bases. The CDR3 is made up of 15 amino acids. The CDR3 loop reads CASSPRGITNYGYTF. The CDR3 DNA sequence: TGTGCCAGCAGCCCACGGGGTATAACTAACTATGGCTACACCTTC.

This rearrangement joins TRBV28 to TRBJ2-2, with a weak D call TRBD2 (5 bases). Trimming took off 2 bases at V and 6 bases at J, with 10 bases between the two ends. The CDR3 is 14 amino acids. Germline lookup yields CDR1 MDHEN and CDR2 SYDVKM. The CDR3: CASSLPRGPGELFF. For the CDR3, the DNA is TGTGCCAGCAGTTTACCTCGGGGTCCCGGGGAGCTGTTTTTT.

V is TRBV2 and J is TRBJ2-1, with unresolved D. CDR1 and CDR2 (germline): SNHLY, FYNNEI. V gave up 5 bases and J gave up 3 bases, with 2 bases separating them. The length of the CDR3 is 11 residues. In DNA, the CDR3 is TGTGCCAGCAGTTACTACAATGAGCAGTTCTTC. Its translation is CASSYYNEQFF. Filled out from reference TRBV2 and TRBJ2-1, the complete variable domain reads EPEVTQTPSHQVTQMGQEVILRCVPISNHLYFYWYRQILGQKVEFLVSFYNNEISEKSEIFDDQFSVERPDGSNFTLKIRSTKLEDSAMYFCASSYYNEQFFGPGTRLTVL.

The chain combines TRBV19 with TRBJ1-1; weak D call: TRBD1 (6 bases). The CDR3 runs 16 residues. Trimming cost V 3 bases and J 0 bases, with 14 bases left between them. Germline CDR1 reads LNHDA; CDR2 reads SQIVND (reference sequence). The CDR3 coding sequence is TGTGCCAGTAGTATCGATGGACAGCCGATGAACACTGAAGCTTTCTTT. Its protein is CASSIDGQPMNTEAFF.

The CDR3 region is CAISESGTGGTRNSPLHF. The DNA of the CDR3 is TGTGCCATCAGTGAGTCCGGGACAGGGGGGACTCGGAATTCACCCCTCCACTTT. The chain has TRBV10-3 and TRBJ1-6; TRBD1 aligns across 11 bases. This CDR3 contains 18 residues. The germline CDR1 and CDR2 sequences are ENHRY and SYGVKD. Trimming took 0 bases from V and 7 from J; bases not matched to a gene: 8.

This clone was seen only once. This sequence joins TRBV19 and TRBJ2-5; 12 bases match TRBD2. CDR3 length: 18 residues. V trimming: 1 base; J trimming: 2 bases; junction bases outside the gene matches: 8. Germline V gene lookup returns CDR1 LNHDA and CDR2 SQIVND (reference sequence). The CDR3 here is CASSIVGELAGGQETQYF. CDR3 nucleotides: TGTGCCAGTAGTATAGTGGGGGAGCTAGCGGGAGGGCAAGAGACCCAGTACTTC.

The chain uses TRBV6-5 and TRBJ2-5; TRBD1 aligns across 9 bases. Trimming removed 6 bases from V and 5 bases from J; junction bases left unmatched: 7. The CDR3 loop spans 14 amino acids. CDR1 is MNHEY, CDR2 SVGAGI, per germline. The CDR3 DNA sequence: TGTGCCAGCAGCATGGACAGGGGAGGGGAGACCCAGTACTTC. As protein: CASSMDRGGETQYF.

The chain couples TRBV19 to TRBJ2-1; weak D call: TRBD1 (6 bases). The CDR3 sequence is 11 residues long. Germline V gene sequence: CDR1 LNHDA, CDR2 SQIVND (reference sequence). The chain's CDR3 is CGVGQGNEQFF. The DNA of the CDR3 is TGTGGAGTTGGTCAGGGGAATGAGCAGTTCTTC.

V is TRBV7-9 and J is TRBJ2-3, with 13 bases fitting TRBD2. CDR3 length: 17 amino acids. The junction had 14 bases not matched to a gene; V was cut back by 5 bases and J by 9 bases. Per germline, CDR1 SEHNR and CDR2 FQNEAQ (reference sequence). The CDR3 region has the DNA TGTGCCAGCAGCCCGCCGGGGACTAGCGGGACGGGGGGGACGCAGTATTTT. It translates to CASSPPGTSGTGGTQYF.

CDR3 protein: CASSEGWENTEAFF. Here the CDR3 DNA reads TGTGCCAGCAGTGAAGGTTGGGAGAACACTGAAGCTTTCTTT. The chain links TRBV6-1 to TRBJ1-1; D gene uncertain. The V end lost 1 base, the J end lost 1 base, and 7 bases lay between the germline ends. The CDR3 loop spans 14 amino acids. Germline assignment: CDR1 MNHNS and CDR2 SASEGT.

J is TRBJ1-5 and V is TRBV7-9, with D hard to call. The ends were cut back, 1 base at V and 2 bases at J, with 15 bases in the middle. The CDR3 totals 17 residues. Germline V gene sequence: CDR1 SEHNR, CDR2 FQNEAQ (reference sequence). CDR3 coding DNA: TGTGCCAGCAGCTTAGTAGTCGGGCCCCAGGGCAATCAGCCCCAGCATTTT. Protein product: CASSLVVGPQGNQPQHF.

CDR3 protein: CASSQGRGPNYGYTF. The DNA for the CDR3 is TGCGCCAGCAGCCAAGGCAGGGGGCCTAACTATGGCTACACCTTC. This rearrangement joins TRBV4-3 to TRBJ1-2, with 8 bases aligning to TRBD1. Trimming cost V 1 base and J 0 bases; bases outside gene matches: 1. Germline lookup yields CDR1 LGHNA and CDR2 YSLEER. The CDR3 spans 15 residues.

CDR3 in amino acids: CATSRDPVGQVIRHSGNTIYF. The CDR3 DNA reads TGTGCCACCAGCAGAGATCCCGTGGGACAGGTGATACGACACTCTGGAAACACCATATATTTT. This chain connects TRBV15 to TRBJ1-3; 8 bases are shared with TRBD1. J gave up 0 bases and V 0 bases, and 16 bases lay outside the gene matches. The CDR3 is 21 residues long. CDR1 is LNHNV and CDR2 is YYDKDF in the germline V gene (reference sequence).

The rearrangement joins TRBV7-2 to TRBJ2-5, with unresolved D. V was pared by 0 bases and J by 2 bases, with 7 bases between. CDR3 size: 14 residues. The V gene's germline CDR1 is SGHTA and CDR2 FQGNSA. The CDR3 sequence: CASSLAGTQETQYF. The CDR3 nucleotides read TGTGCCAGCAGCTTAGCCGGAACACAAGAGACCCAGTACTTC.

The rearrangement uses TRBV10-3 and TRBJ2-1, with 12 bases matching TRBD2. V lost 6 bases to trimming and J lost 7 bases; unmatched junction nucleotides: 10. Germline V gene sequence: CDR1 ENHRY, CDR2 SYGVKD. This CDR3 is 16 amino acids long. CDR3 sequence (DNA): TGTGCCATCAGGTCTTCTAGCGGGAGGGGGATTAATGAGCAGTTCTTC. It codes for CAIRSSSGRGINEQFF.

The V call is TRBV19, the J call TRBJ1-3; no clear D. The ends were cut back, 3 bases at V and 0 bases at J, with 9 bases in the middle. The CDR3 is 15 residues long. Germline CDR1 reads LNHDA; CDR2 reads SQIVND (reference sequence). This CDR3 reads CASSIGRNSGNTIYF. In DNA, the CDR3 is TGTGCCAGTAGTATCGGCAGGAACTCTGGAAACACCATATATTTT. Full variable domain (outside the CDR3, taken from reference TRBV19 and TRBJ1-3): DGGITQSPKYLFRKEGQNVTLSCEQNLNHDAMYWYRQDPGQGLRLIYYSQIVNDFQKGDIAEGYSVSREKKESFPLTVTSAQKNPTAFYLCASSIGRNSGNTIYFGEGSWLTVV.

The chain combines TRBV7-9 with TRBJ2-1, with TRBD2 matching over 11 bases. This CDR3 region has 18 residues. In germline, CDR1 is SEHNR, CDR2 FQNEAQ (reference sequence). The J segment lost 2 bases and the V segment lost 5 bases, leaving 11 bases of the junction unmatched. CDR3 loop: CASSITSGSKGAYNEQFF. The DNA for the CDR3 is TGTGCCAGCAGCATCACTAGCGGGAGTAAGGGGGCCTACAATGAGCAGTTCTTC.

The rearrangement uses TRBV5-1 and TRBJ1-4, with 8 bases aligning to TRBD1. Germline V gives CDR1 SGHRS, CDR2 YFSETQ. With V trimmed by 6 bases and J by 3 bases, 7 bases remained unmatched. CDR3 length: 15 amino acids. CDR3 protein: CASMAGGLANEKLFF. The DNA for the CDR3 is TGCGCCAGCATGGCAGGGGGCCTAGCTAATGAAAAACTGTTTTTT.